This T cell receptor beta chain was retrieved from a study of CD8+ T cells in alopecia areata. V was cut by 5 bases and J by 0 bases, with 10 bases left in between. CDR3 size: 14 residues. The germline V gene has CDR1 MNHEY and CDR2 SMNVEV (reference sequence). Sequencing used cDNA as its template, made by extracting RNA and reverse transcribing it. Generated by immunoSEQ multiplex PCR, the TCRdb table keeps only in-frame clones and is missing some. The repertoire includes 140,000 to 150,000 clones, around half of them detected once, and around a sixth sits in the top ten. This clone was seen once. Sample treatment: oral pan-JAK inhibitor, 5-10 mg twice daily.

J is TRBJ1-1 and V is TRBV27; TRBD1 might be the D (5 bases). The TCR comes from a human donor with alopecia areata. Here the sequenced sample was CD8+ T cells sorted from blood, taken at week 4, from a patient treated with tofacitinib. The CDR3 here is CASSGASMNTEAFF. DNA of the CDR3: TGTGCCAGCAGTGGGGCCTCTATGAACACTGAAGCTTTCTTT.